The rows below give T cell receptor beta chains drawn from one sample of a study of CD4 T cells in relation to SARS-CoV-2 and coronaviruses. Their specific antigens are unknown. TCRdb's copy holds only in-frame clones and misses some; the assay was immunoSEQ multiplex PCR. Here the sample spans around 25,000 clones, approximately 78% being singletons. Sequencing input: CD4+ T cells from PBMCs, cultured in vitro. The source of these receptors is a human donor in good health. The CDR3 runs from the conserved cysteine through the conserved F or W. The D gene is left open where the match is weak. Clone size is given for some rows only: seen once, a few or many times, or a class if the clone is expanded.

DNA: TGTGCCAGCAGCCGAACTAGCGGGCGAGGCACCGGGGAGCTGTTTTTT
CDR3: CASSRTSGRGTGELFF
V: TRBV14
size: .
D: TRBD2
J: TRBJ2-2

DNA: TGTGCCACCAGTAGAGGGACTAGCGGGAGCAATGAGCAGTTCTTC
CDR3: CATSRGTSGSNEQFF
V: TRBV15
size: .
D: TRBD2
J: TRBJ2-1

DNA: TGTGCCAGCAGCTTGGTCATTGGGATGCCTAATGAAAAACTGTTTTTT
CDR3: CASSLVIGMPNEKLFF
V: TRBV5-8
size: .
D: .
J: TRBJ1-4

DNA: TGTGCCAGCAGTCTGCGCTCAGGGCTTCCCGGGGAGCTGTTTTTT
CDR3: CASSLRSGLPGELFF
V: TRBV27
size: .
D: .
J: TRBJ2-2

DNA: TGCAGTGCTAGTTTTCGGGAGAGGTCCTACAATGAGCAGTTCTTC
CDR3: CSASFRERSYNEQFF
V: TRBV20-1
size: .
D: .
J: TRBJ2-1

DNA: TGCAGCGCCGTGGCGGCCGGAGATAACTATGGCTACACCTTC
CDR3: CSAVAAGDNYGYTF
V: TRBV29-1
size: .
D: .
J: TRBJ1-2

DNA: TGTGCCAGCAGCCAAACAGGGAGGGAGCAGTACTTC
CDR3: CASSQTGREQYF
V: TRBV3-1/TRBV3-2
size: .
D: .
J: TRBJ2-7

DNA: TGTGCCAGCACCCCACGGCAACGGCGGAGGAATGAGCAGTTCTTC
CDR3: CASTPRQRRRNEQFF
V: TRBV7-2
size: .
D: .
J: TRBJ2-1

DNA: TGCGCCAGCAGCCAAGTAGGAGGAAACACCATATATTTT
CDR3: CASSQVGGNTIYF
V: TRBV4-1
size: .
D: .
J: TRBJ1-3

DNA: TGTGCCAGTAGTATAGGTTCGGGATATAGCAATCAGCCCCAGCATTTT
CDR3: CASSIGSGYSNQPQHF
V: TRBV19
size: .
D: .
J: TRBJ1-5

DNA: TGTGCCAGCAGCCCCGAGAGGAGCGAGCAGTACTTC
CDR3: CASSPERSEQYF
V: TRBV7-9
size: few
D: .
J: TRBJ2-7

DNA: TGTGCCAGCAGCCCCGGGACAGGCGAAAAACTGTTTTTT
CDR3: CASSPGTGEKLFF
V: TRBV7-9
size: .
D: TRBD1
J: TRBJ1-4

DNA: TGTGCCAGCAGTCCCGGGACAGAGACCGGGGAGCTGTTTTTT
CDR3: CASSPGTETGELFF
V: TRBV7-3
size: few
D: TRBD1
J: TRBJ2-2

DNA: TGTGCCAGCAGTGCGCAACCTATTACAGGGGTGGCGCAGCCCCAGCATTTT
CDR3: CASSAQPITGVAQPQHF
V: TRBV6-1
size: few
D: TRBD1
J: TRBJ1-5

DNA: TGTGCCAGCAGTTTTTGGGACAGGGGGTTTCACTATGGCTACACCTTC
CDR3: CASSFWDRGFHYGYTF
V: TRBV27
size: .
D: TRBD1
J: TRBJ1-2

DNA: TGTGCCAGCAGCTTAGGGGGGCGGTATCAGCCCCAGCATTTT
CDR3: CASSLGGRYQPQHF
V: TRBV7-2
size: .
D: .
J: TRBJ1-5

DNA: TGTGCCAGCAGCGACAGTAACACCGGGGAGCTGTTTTTT
CDR3: CASSDSNTGELFF
V: TRBV7-9
size: .
D: .
J: TRBJ2-2

DNA: TGTGCCAGCAGCCAAGATCTCGGGGAAAAACTGTTTTTT
CDR3: CASSQDLGEKLFF
V: TRBV4-2
size: .
D: .
J: TRBJ1-4

DNA: TGTGCCAGTGCACCGAGGGACATGAACACTGAAGCTTTCTTT
CDR3: CASAPRDMNTEAFF
V: TRBV7-9
size: .
D: .
J: TRBJ1-1

DNA: TGTGCCAGCAGCGTAGTAGGGCTAGCGGGGGAGCTGTTTTTT
CDR3: CASSVVGLAGELFF
V: TRBV9
size: .
D: .
J: TRBJ2-2

DNA: TGTGCCAGCAGCGCGGACAGGGTAGGCGAGCAGTACTTC
CDR3: CASSADRVGEQYF
V: TRBV5-5
size: once
D: TRBD1
J: TRBJ2-7

DNA: TGTGCCAGCAGCCAACTTGGACAGGGGGGGAACACTGAAGCTTTCTTT
CDR3: CASSQLGQGGNTEAFF
V: TRBV4-2
size: few
D: TRBD1
J: TRBJ1-1

DNA: TGTGCCAGCAGCTTAGAACAGGGGGAAACCCCGCAGTACTTC
CDR3: CASSLEQGETPQYF
V: TRBV11-2
size: .
D: TRBD1
J: TRBJ2-7

DNA: TGTGCCGCAGCCCGCAGGGGGGTCACTGAAGCTTTCTTT
CDR3: CAAARRGVTEAFF
V: TRBV19
size: once
D: TRBD1
J: TRBJ1-1